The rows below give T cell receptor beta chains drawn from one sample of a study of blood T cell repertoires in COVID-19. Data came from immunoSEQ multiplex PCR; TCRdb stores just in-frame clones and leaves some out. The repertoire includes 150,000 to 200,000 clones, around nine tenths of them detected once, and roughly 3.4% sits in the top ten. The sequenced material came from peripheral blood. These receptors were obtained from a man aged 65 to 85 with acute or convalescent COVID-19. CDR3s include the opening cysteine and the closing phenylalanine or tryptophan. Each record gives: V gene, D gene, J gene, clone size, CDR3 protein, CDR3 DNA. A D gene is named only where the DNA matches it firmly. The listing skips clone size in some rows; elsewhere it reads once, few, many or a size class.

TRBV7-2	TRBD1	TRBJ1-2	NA	CASSFVLDRGKKGYTF	TGTGCCAGCAGCTTCGTTTTGGACAGGGGAAAAAAAGGCTACACCTTC
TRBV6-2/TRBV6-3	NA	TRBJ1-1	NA	CASSSSPSVAFF	TGTGCCAGCAGTTCCAGTCCCAGCGTAGCTTTCTTT
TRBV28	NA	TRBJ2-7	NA	CASSLGTPYEQYF	TGTGCCAGCAGTTTAGGGACTCCCTACGAGCAGTACTTC
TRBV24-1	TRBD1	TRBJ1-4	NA	CATIPGQNEKLFF	TGTGCCACCATCCCGGGACAGAATGAAAAACTGTTTTTT
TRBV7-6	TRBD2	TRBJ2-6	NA	CASSLGGGSGANVLTF	TGTGCCAGCAGCTTAGGGGGGGGCTCTGGGGCCAACGTCCTGACTTTC
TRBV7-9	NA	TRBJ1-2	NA	CASSFDRFYGYTF	TGTGCCAGCAGCTTCGACAGATTCTATGGCTACACCTTC
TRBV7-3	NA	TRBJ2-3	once	CASSPGGIYQTDTQYF	TGTGCCAGCAGCCCTGGGGGGATTTACCAAACAGATACGCAGTATTTT
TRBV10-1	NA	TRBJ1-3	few	CASSERRQTSGNTIYF	TGCGCCAGCAGTGAGAGGAGACAGACCTCTGGAAACACCATATATTTT
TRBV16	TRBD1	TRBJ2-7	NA	CASSQSIPHRTGRDEQYF	TGTGCCAGCAGCCAATCAATACCCCACCGGACAGGGCGAGACGAGCAGTACTTC
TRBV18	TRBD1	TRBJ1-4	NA	CASSQSGTANEKLFF	TGTGCCAGCTCGCAATCCGGGACAGCTAATGAAAAACTGTTTTTT
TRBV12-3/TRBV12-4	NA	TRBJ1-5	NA	CASSFGVGQPQHF	TGTGCCAGCAGTTTCGGTGTCGGTCAGCCCCAGCATTTT
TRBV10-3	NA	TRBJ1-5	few	CAISETRTDQPQHF	TGTGCCATCAGTGAGACCCGGACTGATCAGCCCCAGCATTTT
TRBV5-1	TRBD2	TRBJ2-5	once	CASSFAPPGLAGGQETQYF	TGCGCCAGCAGCTTCGCCCCCCCGGGACTAGCGGGAGGGCAAGAGACCCAGTACTTC
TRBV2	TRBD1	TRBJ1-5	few	CASEGTGGQPQHF	TGTGCCAGCGAGGGTACAGGGGGTCAGCCCCAGCATTTT
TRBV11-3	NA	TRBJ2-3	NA	CASSFGGPTSTDTQYF	TGTGCCAGCAGCTTCGGGGGGCCCACTAGCACAGATACGCAGTATTTT
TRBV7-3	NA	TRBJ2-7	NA	CASSFAPGLSYEQYF	TGTGCCAGCAGCTTCGCGCCGGGACTCAGCTACGAGCAGTACTTC
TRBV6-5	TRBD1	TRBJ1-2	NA	CASSRRDRSFYGYTF	TGTGCCAGCAGCCGTCGGGACAGGTCCTTCTATGGCTACACCTTC
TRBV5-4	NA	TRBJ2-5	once	CASSFLAAETQYF	TGTGCCAGCAGCTTCTTAGCAGCAGAGACCCAGTACTTC
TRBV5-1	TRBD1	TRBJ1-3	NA	CASSPGTVGNTIYF	TGCGCCAGCAGCCCCGGGACAGTAGGAAACACCATATATTTT
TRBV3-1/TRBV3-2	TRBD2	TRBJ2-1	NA	CASSQQAGESQFF	TGTGCCAGCAGCCAACAAGCGGGGGAATCGCAGTTCTTC
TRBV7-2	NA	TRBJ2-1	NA	CASLGSSYNEQFF	TGTGCCAGCCTCGGGAGTAGCTACAATGAGCAGTTCTTC
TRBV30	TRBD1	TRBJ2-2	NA	CAWSVGGSNTGELFF	TGTGCCTGGAGTGTAGGGGGCAGCAACACCGGGGAGCTGTTTTTT
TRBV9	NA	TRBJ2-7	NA	CASSVSQGISYEQYF	TGTGCCAGCAGCGTTAGCCAGGGGATCTCCTACGAGCAGTACTTC
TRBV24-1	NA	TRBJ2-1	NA	CATSDPPGHEQFF	TGTGCCACCAGTGATCCGCCGGGACACGAGCAGTTCTTC